This T cell receptor beta chain was identified during a study of CD8 T cells in Susac syndrome. CD8+ and CD4+ T cells from blood underwent TCR beta sequencing, which was carried out in a high-throughput format. FACS was used to enrich TEMRA cells, whereas the CD8+ and CD4+ T cells were obtained by negative isolation. Random hexamers served to reverse transcribe roughly 0.45 to 1 ug RNA. The method of amplification for TCR beta CDR3 was immunoSEQ multiplex PCR, covering 54 Vbeta and 13 Jbeta. Using its own MiXCR run on the immunoSEQ multiplex PCR reads, TCRdb lists one record per CDR3 protein. The table lists 150,000 to 200,000 distinct CDR3 sequences, about 94% of them singletons. Germline CDR1 MNHEY, CDR2 SMNVEV (reference sequence). Trimming took 9 bases from V and 0 from J, leaving 11 bases between them. This CDR3 spans 13 amino acids.

The TCR originated in a human donor in good health. Material: CD4+ T cells from PBMCs. This chain links TRBV27 with TRBJ2-5; D is uncertain. CDR3 region: CASRDENQETQYF. The CDR3 DNA follows: TGTGCCAGTAGAGACGAGAACCAAGAGACCCAGTACTTC.